This T cell receptor beta chain was retrieved from a study of vaccination and CD4 T cells after COVID-19. This clonotype appeared a few times. Its antigen is unknown. CDR1 and CDR2 from the germline V gene are MNHNS and SASEGT. The V gene lost 4 bases and the J gene lost 1 base, with 16 bases spanning the gap. CDR3 length: 16 residues. Treatment reported: approximately nine-day PBMC culture with coronavirus spike peptide pools or control peptides (ViraFEST assay). Sequencing of the DNA from cultured CD4+ T cells was carried out with the Oncomine TCR Beta short-read assay. TCRdb analysed the PCR reads with MiXCR anew, one entry per CDR3 protein. The sample contains tens of thousands of distinct CDR3 sequences, over 60% of which appear only once.

Source: CD4+ T cells from blood, cultured in vitro, taken after SARS-CoV-2 vaccination. The chain employs TRBV6-1 and TRBJ1-1; a possible D gene is TRBD1 (6 bases). This TCR was recovered from a human donor who received a COVID-19 vaccine. CDR3 sequence reads: CASSASGGAPNTEAFF. CDR3 in DNA: TGTGCCAGCAGTGCGTCGGGGGGCGCCCCGAACACTGAAGCTTTCTTT.